Listed here are 22 T cell receptor beta chains from one sample, sequenced in a study of CD8 T cells in Susac syndrome. RNA was extracted with the RNeasy kit, and a quantity of roughly 0.5 to 1 ug was reverse transcribed using random hexamers. From the immunoSEQ multiplex PCR reads, TCRdb called clonotypes with MiXCR, one entry per CDR3 protein. This sample has about 180,000 distinct CDR3 sequences, with 93% found just once. What was sequenced was CD4+ T cells from PBMCs. These receptors all stem from a human donor with multiple sclerosis.

The J gene is TRBJ2-6, the V gene TRBV9; D might be TRBD1 (5 bases). Trimming shortened V by 0 bases and J by 0 bases, and 16 bases separated the two germline ends. Germline lookup yields CDR1 SGDLS and CDR2 YYNGEE. CDR3 size: 19 residues. CDR3 sequence reads: CASSVAVGLTASGANVLTF. The CDR3 nucleotides read TGTGCCAGCAGCGTAGCCGTGGGGCTAACAGCCTCTGGGGCCAACGTCCTGACTTTC.

This chain links TRBV6-5 with TRBJ1-2, with no clear D. The CDR3 length is 13 residues. Germline CDR1 reads MNHEY; CDR2 reads SVGAGI. V was pared by 5 bases and J by 0 bases, with 7 bases between. This chain's CDR3 is CASSLQANYGYTF. The CDR3 coding sequence is TGTGCCAGCAGTCTCCAGGCTAACTATGGCTACACCTTC.

The chain combines TRBV10-3 with TRBJ2-1, with TRBD1 matching over 10 bases. The CDR3 contains 14 residues. Germline V gene sequence: CDR1 ENHRY, CDR2 SYGVKD. With 6 bases clipped from V and 6 bases from J, the junction kept 5 bases outside the gene matches. CDR3 DNA sequence: TGTGCCATCAGAGCCGGGACAGGGGTCAATGAGCAGTTCTTC. It encodes CAIRAGTGVNEQFF.

V usage is TRBV5-1 and J usage is TRBJ2-7, with a tentative D call TRBD2 (6 bases). The CDR3 length is 15 residues. Per germline, CDR1 SGHRS and CDR2 YFSETQ. V lost 4 bases, J lost 0 bases, and 14 bases lay in between. CDR3 nucleotide sequence: TGCGCCAGCAGCCCGGGACTTTTTAGCTCCTACGAGCAGTACTTC. Translated: CASSPGLFSSYEQYF.

This clonotype appeared once. The chain uses TRBV2 and TRBJ2-4; 8 nucleotides line up with TRBD2. This CDR3 region has 16 residues. J gave up 3 bases and V 7 bases, and 11 bases lay outside the gene matches. Germline assignment: CDR1 SNHLY and CDR2 FYNNEI. DNA for the CDR3: TGTGCCAGCATATACAGCGGGAGTGGGAGCAAAAACATTCAGTACTTC. This translates into CASIYSGSGSKNIQYF.

This sequence joins TRBV6-1 and TRBJ2-1; D is possibly TRBD2 (6 bases). The V end was cut by 9 bases, the J end by 2 bases, with 23 bases between. The germline V gene has CDR1 MNHNS and CDR2 SASEGT. This CDR3 is built from 17 residues. Here the CDR3 reads CASGRSGTLETYNEQFF. In DNA form, the CDR3 reads TGTGCCAGTGGCCGCAGTGGGACTCTCGAAACCTACAATGAGCAGTTCTTC.

This chain uses TRBV2 with TRBJ1-4; 7 positions match TRBD1. CDR1 is SNHLY and CDR2 is FYNNEI in the germline V gene. CDR3 length equals 13 residues. Losses at the gene ends were 11 bases for V and 6 bases for J; bases not matched to a gene: 9. DNA for the CDR3: TGTGCCGGTAAACAGGGGATGGATGAAAAACTGTTTTTT. This gives the protein CAGKQGMDEKLFF.

The sample holds one count of this clonotype. The rearrangement joins TRBV5-1 to TRBJ1-1, with 8 bases that match TRBD1. V dropped 0 bases and J dropped 1; count of bases not matched to a gene: 8. Per germline, CDR1 SGHRS and CDR2 YFSETQ. This CDR3 comprises 17 residues. For the CDR3, the DNA is TGCGCCAGCAGCTTGGGGTCAGGGGGCTCTAAGAACACTGAAGCTTTCTTT. It yields the protein CASSLGSGGSKNTEAFF. Drawing the rest from reference TRBV5-1 and TRBJ1-1, the complete variable domain is KAGVTQTPRYLIKTRGQQVTLSCSPISGHRSVSWYQQTPGQGLQFLFEYFSETQRNKGNFPGRFSGRQFSNSRSEMNVSTLELGDSALYLCASSLGSGGSKNTEAFFGQGTRLTVV.

The chain is built from TRBV5-4 and TRBJ2-1; D may correspond to TRBD1 or TRBD2 (5 bases each). The CDR3 has 16 residues. Germline-derived CDR1 and CDR2 are SGHNT and YYREEE (reference sequence). Trimming removed 1 base from V and 2 bases from J, with 13 bases in between. CDR3 sequence reads: CASSLPGLAAYNEQFF. The CDR3 bases are TGTGCCAGCAGCTTGCCGGGGCTAGCCGCCTACAATGAGCAGTTCTTC.

The rearrangement uses TRBV19 and TRBJ2-3; D call uncertain. Germline V gene data show CDR1 as LNHDA and CDR2 as SQIVND (reference sequence). V lost 3 bases to trimming and J lost 5 bases, with 6 bases between them. CDR3 size: 12 residues. The CDR3 region has the DNA TGTGCCAGTAGTATTTTTGGAGATACGCAGTATTTT. It encodes CASSIFGDTQYF.

V gene TRBV4-3 combines with J gene TRBJ2-6, with D tentatively TRBD2 (5 bases). Germline values: CDR1 LGHNA, CDR2 YSLEER. Trimming pared 2 bases from V and 1 base from J, leaving 18 bases between. The CDR3 has 19 residues. Written as DNA, the CDR3 is TGCGCCAGCAGCCAACGGTTCGGGGTTGCCGGGTCTGGGGCCAACGTCCTGACTTTC. It codes for CASSQRFGVAGSGANVLTF.

The chain joins TRBV5-6 to TRBJ1-6, with 9 nucleotides matching TRBD1. Trimming cost V 1 base and J 10 bases; bases outside gene matches: 6. This CDR3 region has 15 residues. Germline V gives CDR1 SGHDT, CDR2 YYEEEE. CDR3 residues: CASSLSWTGVSPLHF. The DNA for the CDR3 is TGTGCCAGCAGCTTGTCGTGGACAGGGGTGTCACCCCTCCACTTT.

This clonotype was counted a single time. This sequence joins TRBV6-2 or TRBV6-3 and TRBJ2-1, with D hard to call. The length of the CDR3 is 16 residues. The V gene's germline CDR1 is MNHEY and CDR2 SVGEGT. V lost 4 bases, J lost 1 base, and 14 bases lay in between. The CDR3, as DNA: TGTGCCAGCAGTTGGTCCCCGACCGGGTCCTACAATGAGCAGTTCTTC. Residues: CASSWSPTGSYNEQFF.

This clonotype appeared once. The genes are TRBV7-3 and TRBJ2-3; the D gene could be TRBD1 or TRBD2 (5 bases each). V shed 0 bases and J shed 6 bases, with 16 bases lying between them. Germline values: CDR1 SGHTA, CDR2 FQGTGA. This CDR3 contains 16 residues. The CDR3 region has the DNA TGTGCCAGCAGCTTAACCACGGGACGCCCAGAGGATACGCAGTATTTT. Encoded protein: CASSLTTGRPEDTQYF.

This rearrangement joins TRBV20-1 to TRBJ1-6; D may be TRBD1 (6 bases). The V gene lost 6 bases and the J gene lost 10 bases, with 25 bases spanning the gap. Per the germline V gene, CDR1 is DFQATT and CDR2 is SNEGSKA (reference sequence). The CDR3 consists of 16 residues. CDR3 protein: CSAMLPRRGVFSPLHF. CDR3 bases: TGCAGTGCCATGTTACCACGCAGGGGAGTGTTCTCACCCCTCCACTTT.

This chain uses TRBV2 with TRBJ1-4; weak D call: TRBD1 (6 bases). The CDR3 has 15 amino acids. Trimming stripped 7 bases from V and 5 bases from J, with 17 bases between. Germline CDR1 and CDR2: SNHLY and FYNNEI. CDR3 nucleotide sequence: TGTGCCAGCAAACTCTCTGTAGGGGGGAATGAAAAACTGTTTTTT. Residues: CASKLSVGGNEKLFF.

This chain's CDR3 is CASSILKDRDYGYTF. Written as DNA, the CDR3 is TGTGCCAGTAGTATCTTGAAGGACAGGGACTATGGCTACACCTTC. V gene TRBV19 combines with J gene TRBJ1-2, with 8 bases lining up with TRBD1. Germline-derived CDR1 and CDR2 are LNHDA and SQIVND (reference sequence). The CDR3 consists of 15 residues. V dropped 3 bases and J dropped 3; count of bases not matched to a gene: 6. Looking up the rest from reference TRBV19 and TRBJ1-2 gives the full variable domain: DGGITQSPKYLFRKEGQNVTLSCEQNLNHDAMYWYRQDPGQGLRLIYYSQIVNDFQKGDIAEGYSVSREKKESFPLTVTSAQKNPTAFYLCASSILKDRDYGYTFGSGTRLTVV.

V usage is TRBV20-1 and J usage is TRBJ1-5; 8 bases align to TRBD1. Germline V gives CDR1 DFQATT, CDR2 SNEGSKA (reference sequence). Trimming at V came to 2 bases and at J to 1 base, leaving 4 bases not matched to a gene. The CDR3 is made up of 15 amino acids. The CDR3 bases are TGCAGTGCTAGAAGCCACAGGGGGAGCAATCAGCCCCAGCATTTT. This gives the protein CSARSHRGSNQPQHF.

The chain has TRBV5-1 and TRBJ2-3, with D tentatively TRBD1 (5 bases). Germline CDR1 is SGHRS and CDR2 is YFSETQ. V was shortened by 0 bases and J by 1 base, with 9 bases between the two germline ends. The CDR3 is made up of 15 amino acids. The CDR3 DNA sequence: TGCGCCAGCAGCTTGGAGGGGCAACGCACAGATACGCAGTATTTT. Translated, it gives CASSLEGQRTDTQYF.

This chain connects TRBV19 to TRBJ2-3; 7 bases agree with TRBD1. The length of the CDR3 is 14 residues. After removal of 3 bases from V and 3 bases from J, the junction contained 3 bases not matched to a gene. The V gene's germline CDR1 is LNHDA and CDR2 SQIVND (reference sequence). CDR3 region: CASSIRDRTDTQYF. The CDR3 bases are TGTGCCAGTAGTATCCGGGACAGAACAGATACGCAGTATTTT.

The chain has TRBV27 and TRBJ2-7; D ambiguous. The CDR3 is 14 residues long. V shed 3 bases and J shed 2 bases, with 11 bases lying between them. Germline V CDR1 and CDR2: MNHEY, SMNVEV (reference sequence). This CDR3 is CASSLQTPAYEQYF. CDR3 sequence (DNA): TGTGCCAGCAGTTTGCAAACTCCAGCCTACGAGCAGTACTTC.

The V and J genes are TRBV4-3 and TRBJ1-4; maybe TRBD1 (5 bases). Germline CDR1 reads LGHNA; CDR2 reads YSLEER. The CDR3 length is 15 residues. The V and J ends lost 0 bases and 7 bases respectively, with 12 bases between them. For the CDR3, the DNA is TGCGCCAGCAGCCAAGATCGGGGCGGAAGTGAAAAACTGTTTTTT. It is translated as CASSQDRGGSEKLFF.